This passage covers 27 T cell receptor beta chains from one sample sequenced in a study of blood T cells in healthy people across ages. For the second PCR, which ran for about 7 to 11 cycles, a sample-barcoded 5' primer and a J-beta primer mix were used. MiXCR, applied by TCRdb to the 5' RACE reads, yields one record per CDR3 protein. Found here are about 580,000 distinct CDR3 sequences, 40% to 50% of them singletons; the top ten hold about 22%. Sequencing was done on a sample of blood. The receptors stem from an elderly man in good health.

The chain has TRBV11-1 and TRBJ2-3, with TRBD2 matching over 10 bases. With 1 base clipped from V and 2 bases from J, the junction kept 6 bases outside the gene matches. Looked up from germline, CDR1 is SGHAT and CDR2 is FQDESV (reference sequence). The CDR3 has 17 amino acids. CDR3 bases: TGTGCCAGCAGCTTAGGGACTAGCGGCTATTCCACAGATACGCAGTATTTT. Protein: CASSLGTSGYSTDTQYF.

Only a few counts were recorded for this clonotype. J is TRBJ2-6 and V is TRBV7-9, with 7 bases matching TRBD1. CDR1 SEHNR and CDR2 FQNEAQ come from the germline V gene (reference sequence). This CDR3 contains 18 residues. After removal of 1 base from V and 2 bases from J, the junction contained 8 bases not matched to a gene. The CDR3 region is CASSLDRGRRAGANVLTF. CDR3 DNA sequence: TGTGCCAGCAGCTTAGACAGGGGTAGGAGAGCTGGGGCCAACGTCCTGACTTTC.

This clonotype was observed a few times. This chain links TRBV12-5 with TRBJ1-2; tentative D call: TRBD1 (6 bases). V was cut by 5 bases and J by 2 bases, with 12 bases left in between. This CDR3 is 14 amino acids long. Per germline, CDR1 LGHNT and CDR2 FRNRAP. The CDR3 sequence: CASGHSGQNYGYTF. The CDR3 DNA reads TGTGCTAGTGGTCACTCCGGACAGAACTATGGCTACACCTTC.

The chain links TRBV9 to TRBJ2-1; 10 nucleotides match TRBD1. This CDR3 is 14 amino acids long. Germline CDR1 and CDR2: SGDLS and YYNGEE. V dropped 3 bases and J dropped 9; count of bases not matched to a gene: 6. The CDR3 DNA reads as TGTGCCAGCAGCGGGGGGACAGGGGTTGGTGAGCAGTTCTTC. It encodes CASSGGTGVGEQFF.

This clonotype was counted a few times. The chain employs TRBV29-1 and TRBJ2-5, with D perhaps TRBD1 (6 bases). The CDR3 runs to 12 residues. Germline values: CDR1 SQVTM, CDR2 ANQGSEA. V was pared by 8 bases and J by 1 base, with 11 bases between. The CDR3 loop is CSTKGGQETQYF. DNA of the CDR3: TGCAGCACAAAAGGGGGCCAAGAGACCCAGTACTTC.

This clonotype was recorded a few times. The CDR3 region is CATASADSQTYEQYF. Here the CDR3 DNA reads TGTGCCACCGCCTCAGCCGACAGCCAGACCTACGAGCAGTACTTC. This chain connects TRBV11-3 to TRBJ2-7, with D possibly matching TRBD1 (5 bases). In germline, CDR1 is SGHNT, CDR2 YENEEA. The length of the CDR3 is 15 residues. Between the trimmed V and J ends, which lost 10 bases and 2 bases, there was a span of 21 bases.

The chain recombines TRBV9 with TRBJ2-5, with D tentatively TRBD2 (6 bases). Per germline, CDR1 SGDLS and CDR2 YYNGEE. Trimming left V 4 bases short and J 1 base short, with 20 bases between. This CDR3 spans 17 amino acids. CDR3 sequence reads: CASSTWGESGLQETQYF. The CDR3 nucleotides read TGTGCCAGCAGCACCTGGGGGGAAAGCGGACTCCAAGAGACCCAGTACTTC.

The V call is TRBV7-2, the J call TRBJ2-7; D may match TRBD1 or TRBD2 (5 bases each). CDR3 length equals 15 residues. V was pared by 1 base and J by 2 bases, with 12 bases between. The germline V gene has CDR1 SGHTA and CDR2 FQGNSA. CDR3: CASSLVVGETYEQYF. CDR3 sequence (DNA): TGTGCCAGCAGCTTAGTAGTGGGGGAAACCTACGAGCAGTACTTC.

This clonotype was counted ten times or more. At one end the junction does not follow the germline gene, possibly because of a read error. The rearrangement uses TRBV5-1 and TRBJ2-5; no clear D gene. This CDR3 has 12 amino acids. The V gene's germline CDR1 is SGHRS and CDR2 YFSETQ. The CDR3 DNA is TGTGCCAGCAGTTTAGTCCAAGAGACCCAGTACTTC. Amino acids: CASSLVQETQYF. The full variable domain, completed using reference TRBV5-1 and TRBJ2-5, is KAGVTQTPRYLIKTRGQQVTLSCSPISGHRSVSWYQQTPGQGLQFLFEYFSETQRNKGNFPGRFSGRQFSNSRSEMNVSTLELGDSALYLCASSLVQETQYFGPGTRLLVL.

The chain is built from TRBV20-1 and TRBJ2-7; 10 positions agree with TRBD1. The V gene's germline CDR1 is DFQATT and CDR2 SNEGSKA (reference sequence). The CDR3 runs 15 residues. The trim removed 2 bases at V and 3 bases at J, leaving 7 bases unmatched. CDR3 in amino acids: CSARLSGTGVYEQYF. CDR3 in DNA: TGCAGTGCTAGATTATCCGGGACAGGGGTCTACGAGCAGTACTTC.

V usage is TRBV19 and J usage is TRBJ2-5; D is unresolved. The DNA end is more similar to TRBJ2-7, so the J call may be wrong. The CDR3 extends over 12 amino acids. From germline, CDR1 is LNHDA and CDR2 SQIVND (reference sequence). CDR3 loop: CASNPRVHEQYF. In DNA form, the CDR3 reads TGTGCCAGTAATCCTAGGGTCCACGAGCAGTACTTC.

The V gene is TRBV5-1, the J gene TRBJ1-1; D is uncertain. The CDR3 sequence is 13 residues long. The germline V gene encodes CDR1 SGHRS and CDR2 YFSETQ. The V and J ends lost 0 bases and 4 bases respectively, with 7 bases between them. The CDR3 region is CASSLGPSTEAFF. In nucleotides, the CDR3 is TGCGCCAGCAGCTTGGGTCCTAGCACTGAAGCTTTCTTT.

This clonotype was seen a few times. The chain uses TRBV7-3 and TRBJ1-5, with unresolved D. The CDR3 runs 15 residues. The germline V gene has CDR1 SGHTA and CDR2 FQGTGA. V lost 5 bases to trimming and J lost 0 bases, with 11 bases between them. In DNA form, the CDR3 reads TGTGCCAGCAGCCAGCCGAGCTATAGCAATCAGCCCCAGCATTTT. Its protein is CASSQPSYSNQPQHF. Complete variable domain (other parts from reference TRBV7-3 and TRBJ1-5): GAGVSQTPSNKVTEKGKYVELRCDPISGHTALYWYRQSLGQGPEFLIYFQGTGAADDSGLPNDRFFAVRPEGSVSTLKIQRTERGDSAVYLCASSQPSYSNQPQHFGDGTRLSIL.

The V gene is TRBV2, the J gene TRBJ2-4; D gene uncertain. Judging by the DNA end, TRBJ2-5 fits better; the J call may be wrong. Germline lookup yields CDR1 SNHLY and CDR2 FYNNEI. This CDR3 has 12 residues. CDR3 sequence reads: CASSVGVGTQYF. CDR3 nucleotide sequence: TGTGCCAGCAGTGTTGGAGTTGGGACCCAGTACTTC.

The V gene is TRBV25-1, the J gene TRBJ1-2; D is possibly TRBD1 (5 bases). The CDR3 has 15 amino acids. The V gene's germline CDR1 is MGHDK and CDR2 SYGVNS. V lost 6 bases, J lost 3 bases, and 17 bases lay in between. The chain's CDR3 is CASSPTLDRDYGYTF. The CDR3, as DNA: TGTGCCAGCAGCCCTACCCTAGACAGAGACTATGGCTACACCTTC.

With respect to this clonotype: Just one base apart from a much larger clone, this may be a read error. The chain joins TRBV6-5 to TRBJ2-5; 9 bases map to TRBD1. CDR1 is MNHEY, CDR2 SVGAGI, per germline. The CDR3 covers 15 residues. The DNA of the CDR3 is TGTGCCAGCAGTCACTCGACAGGGGGGAAAGAGACCCAGTACTTC. As protein: CASSHSTGGKETQYF.

This clonotype has more than one count but fewer than ten. The V call is TRBV4-3, the J call TRBJ1-1; D unclear. V lost 3 bases, J lost 3 bases, and 8 bases lay in between. CDR1 and CDR2 from the germline V gene are LGHNA and YSLEER. The CDR3 has 13 residues. DNA for the CDR3: TGCGCCAGCAGCCAGACTGCGGACACTGAAGCTTTCTTT. Its protein is CASSQTADTEAFF.

The chain carries TRBV9 and TRBJ1-1; D not certain. The V gene's germline CDR1 is SGDLS and CDR2 YYNGEE. V lost 0 bases and J lost 11, with 11 bases in between. This CDR3 comprises 12 residues. The CDR3 reads CASSVAGREAFF. The CDR3 DNA sequence: TGTGCCAGCAGCGTAGCGGGCCGGGAGGCTTTCTTT.

The J gene is TRBJ1-2, the V gene TRBV20-1, with a tentative D call TRBD1 (5 bases). The CDR3 covers 13 residues. Germline CDR1 is DFQATT and CDR2 is SNEGSKA (reference sequence). V was clipped by 3 bases and J by 4 bases, with 12 bases between them. The CDR3 spells CSASWGLLYGYTF. The CDR3 DNA is TGCAGTGCTAGCTGGGGCTTACTCTATGGCTACACCTTC.

At least ten counts were recorded for this clonotype. The V gene is TRBV11-2, the J gene TRBJ1-5; tentative D call: TRBD1 (6 bases). The CDR3 extends over 13 amino acids. Trimming shortened V by 3 bases and J by 3 bases, and 6 bases separated the two germline ends. The germline V gene encodes CDR1 SGHAT and CDR2 FQNNGV. CDR3 DNA sequence: TGTGCCAGCAGCTTGGGACACAATCAGCCCCAGCATTTT. Its translation: CASSLGHNQPQHF.

CDR3: CSASHRGGNTEAFF. The CDR3 bases are TGCAGTGCTAGTCATAGGGGAGGGAACACTGAAGCTTTCTTT. This chain joins TRBV20-1 and TRBJ1-1, with D perhaps TRBD1 (5 bases). The CDR3 contains 14 residues. V gave up 3 bases and J gave up 1 base, with 12 bases separating them. From germline, CDR1 is DFQATT and CDR2 SNEGSKA (reference sequence).

Only a few counts were recorded for this clonotype. The CDR3 DNA follows: TGTGCCAGCAGTGTCTCTAGCGGACACCAAGAGACCCAGTACTTC. Translating gives CASSVSSGHQETQYF. The V and J genes are TRBV25-1 and TRBJ2-5; 7 nucleotides match TRBD2. The V segment lost 4 bases and the J segment 0 bases; nucleotides outside the gene matches: 5. The CDR3 is 15 residues long. Germline V CDR1 and CDR2: MGHDK, SYGVNS.

The chain couples TRBV12-3 or TRBV12-4 to TRBJ1-4, with D possibly being TRBD1 (5 bases). Trimming pared 6 bases from V and 10 bases from J, leaving 18 bases between. This CDR3 is 14 amino acids long. This CDR3 reads CASSPPPGRGKLFF. The CDR3 DNA is TGTGCCAGCAGCCCCCCCCCAGGGAGAGGAAAACTGTTTTTT.

The rearrangement links TRBV6-1 to TRBJ1-2; D is undetermined. V lost 7 bases, J lost 5 bases, and 11 bases lay in between. The CDR3 loop spans 12 amino acids. Germline V gene data show CDR1 as MNHNS and CDR2 as SASEGT. CDR3 in amino acids: CASTRTSYGYTF. DNA for the CDR3: TGTGCCAGCACACGGACGTCGTATGGCTACACCTTC.

The chain couples TRBV10-2 to TRBJ2-7, with 8 bases lining up with TRBD1. Per the germline V gene, CDR1 is WSHSY and CDR2 is SAAADI. The trim removed 4 bases at V and 0 bases at J, leaving 5 bases unmatched. This CDR3 spans 15 amino acids. CDR3 in amino acids: CASSGQGLSSYEQYF. The CDR3 coding sequence is TGCGCCAGCAGTGGACAGGGGCTATCCTCCTACGAGCAGTACTTC.

V usage is TRBV5-4 and J usage is TRBJ2-5; tentatively, D is TRBD1 (5 bases). Trimming shortened V by 1 base and J by 11 bases, and 15 bases separated the two germline ends. Germline V gene data show CDR1 as SGHNT and CDR2 as YYREEE (reference sequence). There are 13 residues in the CDR3. DNA of the CDR3: TGTGCCAGCAGCTTGAGCAGGGATGGAGAGCAGTACTTC. Translation: CASSLSRDGEQYF. The full variable domain, in which reference TRBV5-4 and TRBJ2-5 provide the parts outside the CDR3, is ETGVTQSPTHLIKTRGQQVTLRCSSQSGHNTVSWYQQALGQGPQFIFQYYREEENGRGNFPPRFSGLQFPNYSSELNVNALELDDSALYLCASSLSRDGEQYFGPGTRLLVL.

The V gene is TRBV20-1, the J gene TRBJ1-5; D gene unclear. V was pared by 4 bases and J by 3 bases, with 10 bases between. The CDR3 has 13 residues. In germline, CDR1 is DFQATT, CDR2 SNEGSKA (reference sequence). Written as DNA, the CDR3 is TGCAGTGCTATAGGCAGCCTCAATCAGCCCCAGCATTTT. Residues: CSAIGSLNQPQHF.